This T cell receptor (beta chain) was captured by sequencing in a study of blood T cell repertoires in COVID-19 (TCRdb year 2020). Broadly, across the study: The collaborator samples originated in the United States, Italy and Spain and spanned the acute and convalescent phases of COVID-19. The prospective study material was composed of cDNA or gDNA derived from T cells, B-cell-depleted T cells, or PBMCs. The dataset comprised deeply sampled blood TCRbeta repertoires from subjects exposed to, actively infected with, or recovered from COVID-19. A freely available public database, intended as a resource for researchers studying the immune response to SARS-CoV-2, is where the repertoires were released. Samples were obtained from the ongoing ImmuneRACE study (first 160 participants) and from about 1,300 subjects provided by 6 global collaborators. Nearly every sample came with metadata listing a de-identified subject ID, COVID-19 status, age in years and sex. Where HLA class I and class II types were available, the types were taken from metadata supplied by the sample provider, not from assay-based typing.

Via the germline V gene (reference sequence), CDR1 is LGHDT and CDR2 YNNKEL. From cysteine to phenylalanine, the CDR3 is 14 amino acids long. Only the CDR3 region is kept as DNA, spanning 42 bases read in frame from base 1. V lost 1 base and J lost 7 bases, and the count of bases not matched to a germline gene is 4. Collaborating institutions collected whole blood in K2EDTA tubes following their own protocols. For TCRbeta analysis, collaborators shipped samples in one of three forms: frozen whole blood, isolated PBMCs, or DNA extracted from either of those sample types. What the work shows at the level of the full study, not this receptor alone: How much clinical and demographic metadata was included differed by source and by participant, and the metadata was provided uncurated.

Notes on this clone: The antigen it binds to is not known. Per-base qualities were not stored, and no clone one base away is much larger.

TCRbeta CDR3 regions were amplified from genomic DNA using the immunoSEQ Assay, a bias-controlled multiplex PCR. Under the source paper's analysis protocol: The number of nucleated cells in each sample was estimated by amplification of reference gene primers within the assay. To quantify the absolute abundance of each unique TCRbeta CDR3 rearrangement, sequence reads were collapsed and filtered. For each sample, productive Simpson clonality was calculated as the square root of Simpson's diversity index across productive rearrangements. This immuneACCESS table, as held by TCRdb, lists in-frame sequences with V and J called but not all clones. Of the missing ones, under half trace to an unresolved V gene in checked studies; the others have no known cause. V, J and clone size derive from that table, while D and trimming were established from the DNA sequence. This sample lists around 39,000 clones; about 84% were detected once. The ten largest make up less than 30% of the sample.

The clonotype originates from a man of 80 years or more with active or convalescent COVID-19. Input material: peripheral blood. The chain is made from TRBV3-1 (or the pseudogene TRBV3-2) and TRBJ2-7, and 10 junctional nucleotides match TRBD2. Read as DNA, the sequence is TGTGCCAGCAGCCAAGCCAGCGGGAGGGTGGAGCAGTACTTC. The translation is CASSQASGRVEQYF.